The 15 T cell receptor beta chains presented below share a single source sample, sequenced in a study of T cells in Graves' hyperthyroidism and ophthalmopathy. What was amplified from RNA transcripts were TCR beta CDR3 regions. The HTBI primer set was used in a first-round RT-PCR of the TCR CDR3. Via MiXCR, TCRdb re-called the multiplex PCR reads, giving one row per CDR3 protein. The table has about 360,000 distinct CDR3 sequences, under 15% seen once. The sequenced material came from blood. All receptors come from a woman younger than 30 with Graves' hyperthyroidism.

The gene calls are TRBV19 and TRBJ2-3, with unresolved D. This CDR3 spans 14 amino acids. V lost 6 bases and J 0 bases, leaving 10 bases between the germline ends. Looked up from germline, CDR1 is LNHDA and CDR2 is SQIVND (reference sequence). The DNA of the CDR3 is TGTGCCAGTAGGAACCCCTCGAGCACAGATACGCAGTATTTT. Amino acid sequence: CASRNPSSTDTQYF.

Ten or more counts support this clonotype. The rearrangement links TRBV6-1 to TRBJ1-2; 7 bases agree with TRBD1. Germline lookup yields CDR1 MNHNS and CDR2 SASEGT. The V segment lost 2 bases and the J segment 9 bases; nucleotides outside the gene matches: 12. The CDR3 covers 15 residues. CDR3 sequence (DNA): TGTGCCAGCAGTGAAACCCCGGCAGGGGGTTCGAGCTACACCTTC. The encoded protein is CASSETPAGGSSYTF.

CDR3 DNA sequence: TGTGCCTTATGGGACTCTACGTACAATGAGCAGTTCTTC. It encodes CALWDSTYNEQFF. The chain couples TRBV10-3 to TRBJ2-1; TRBD2 is a possible D gene (6 bases). Germline CDR1 ENHRY, CDR2 SYGVKD. The CDR3 is 13 amino acids. V was clipped by 11 bases and J by 4 bases, with 15 bases between them.

V and J are TRBV7-9 and TRBJ1-4; TRBD1 agrees at 12 bases. V was clipped by 6 bases and J by 3 bases; unmatched bases: 14. This CDR3 spans 19 amino acids. Germline values: CDR1 SEHNR, CDR2 FQNEAQ (reference sequence). The CDR3 sequence is CASRERGTGGAEANEKLFF. Here the CDR3 DNA reads TGTGCCAGCAGAGAGAGGGGGACAGGGGGCGCCGAGGCTAATGAAAAACTGTTTTTT.

The J gene is TRBJ1-1, the V gene TRBV30; D unclear. Looked up from germline, CDR1 is GTSNPN and CDR2 is SVGIG (reference sequence). Trimming took off 2 bases at V and 1 base at J, with 8 bases between the two ends. The CDR3 runs to 13 residues. DNA for the CDR3: TGTGCCTGGAGTTTTCAGCAGAACACTGAAGCTTTCTTT. Protein product: CAWSFQQNTEAFF. The full variable domain, its missing parts supplied by reference TRBV30 and TRBJ1-1, is SQTIHQWPATLVQPVGSPLSLECTVEGTSNPNLYWYRQAAGRGLQLLFYSVGIGQISSEVPQNLSASRPQDRQFILSSKKLLLSDSGFYLCAWSFQQNTEAFFGQGTRLTVV.

This clonotype was counted only a few times. The chain has TRBV15 and TRBJ2-2, with D perhaps matching TRBD2 (6 bases). There are 14 residues in the CDR3. Germline values: CDR1 LNHNV, CDR2 YYDKDF (reference sequence). Trimming shortened V by 4 bases and J by 6 bases, and 12 bases separated the two germline ends. Here the CDR3 reads CATSTRLGPGELFF. The CDR3 DNA follows: TGTGCCACCAGCACCAGACTAGGGCCCGGGGAGCTGTTTTTT. Looking up the rest from reference TRBV15 and TRBJ2-2 gives the full variable domain: DAMVIQNPRYQVTQFGKPVTLSCSQTLNHNVMYWYQQKSSQAPKLLFHYYDKDFNNEADTPDNFQSRRPNTSFCFLDIRSPGLGDTAMYLCATSTRLGPGELFFGEGSRLTVL.

This clonotype was seen at least ten times. The chain joins TRBV7-9 to TRBJ1-5; 8 bases line up with TRBD1. CDR3 length equals 16 residues. V gave up 6 bases and J gave up 5 bases; unmatched junction bases: 12. Germline assignment: CDR1 SEHNR and CDR2 FQNEAQ (reference sequence). CDR3 sequence: CASSSATGVTDQPQHF. The CDR3 DNA follows: TGTGCCAGCAGTAGCGCGACAGGGGTGACTGATCAGCCCCAGCATTTT.

At least ten counts were recorded for this clonotype. This CDR3 reads CASSLGSPDTQYF. CDR3 coding DNA: TGTGCCAGCAGCTTGGGGAGTCCAGATACGCAGTATTTT. The chain links TRBV7-2 to TRBJ2-3; TRBD2 might be the D (5 bases). The CDR3 has 13 amino acids. Germline values: CDR1 SGHTA, CDR2 FQGNSA. V was trimmed by 3 bases and J by 4 bases, leaving 8 bases between them.

The table lists this clonotype with many counts. The V and J genes are TRBV20-1 and TRBJ2-7, with 7 bases aligning to TRBD2. The CDR3 contains 14 residues. J lost 3 bases, V lost 4 bases, and 9 bases had no gene match. The germline CDR1 and CDR2 sequences are DFQATT and SNEGSKA (reference sequence). As DNA, the CDR3 is TGCAGTGCTAACCCCGGACTAGTCTACTACGAGCAGTACTTC. As protein: CSANPGLVYYEQYF.

This clonotype was observed many times. The gene calls are TRBV6-2 or TRBV6-3 and TRBJ2-1; D possibly corresponds to TRBD2 (6 bases). This CDR3 spans 14 amino acids. V lost 8 bases and J 3 bases, leaving 14 bases between the germline ends. Germline values: CDR1 MNHEY, CDR2 SVGEGT. The CDR3 sequence: CASLDPGSYNEQFF. The CDR3 coding sequence is TGTGCCAGCCTAGACCCCGGGAGCTACAATGAGCAGTTCTTC.

This clonotype occurred many times. The genes are TRBV20-1 and TRBJ1-1, with unresolved D. In germline, CDR1 is DFQATT, CDR2 SNEGSKA (reference sequence). The V end lost 6 bases, the J end lost 5 bases, and 19 bases lay between the germline ends. The CDR3 loop spans 14 amino acids. Here the CDR3 reads CSAQSGRTKTEAFF. Written as DNA, the CDR3 is TGCAGTGCCCAGTCCGGCAGAACAAAAACTGAAGCTTTCTTT.

This clonotype was detected ten times or more. The CDR3 spells CASSRSHAGGSGTGELFF. CDR3 coding DNA: TGTGCCAGTAGTCGTTCCCATGCGGGAGGCTCCGGGACCGGGGAGCTGTTTTTT. The V gene is TRBV19, the J gene TRBJ2-2; 8 bases agree with TRBD2. The CDR3 loop spans 18 amino acids. CDR1 and CDR2 from the germline V gene are LNHDA and SQIVND (reference sequence). V lost 5 bases and J lost 5; bases outside the gene matches: 16.

To note about this clonotype: A read error is possible here, since a much larger clone lies one base away. The chain links TRBV7-9 to TRBJ1-6, with D perhaps matching TRBD1 (6 bases). The germline gives CDR1 SEHNR, CDR2 FQNEAQ (reference sequence). The CDR3 has 15 amino acids. CDR3 nucleotide sequence: TGTACCAGCAGCCCGGGGGGCATCACGGATTCACCCCTCCACTTT. The encoded protein is CTSSPGGITDSPLHF.

There are a few counts of this clonotype. The rearrangement joins TRBV12-3 or TRBV12-4 to TRBJ1-6, with D perhaps matching TRBD1 (6 bases). CDR3 length: 16 amino acids. The ends were cut back, 6 bases at V and 0 bases at J, with 12 bases in the middle. For the CDR3, the DNA is TGTGCCAGCAGCTTCTTCAGGGGCTCCTATAATTCACCCCTCCACTTT. This codes for CASSFFRGSYNSPLHF.

Ten or more counts support this clonotype. The chain is built from TRBV20-1 and TRBJ2-1; 9 bases fit TRBD2. From germline, CDR1 is DFQATT and CDR2 SNEGSKA (reference sequence). The CDR3 has 18 amino acids. Trimming cost V 6 bases and J 0 bases; bases outside gene matches: 15. CDR3 nucleotide sequence: TGCAGTGCCCCTAGGGGGGCTAGCGGGGCGAGCTCCTACAATGAGCAGTTCTTC. It specifies CSAPRGASGASSYNEQFF.